This T cell receptor beta chain derives from a study of T cell responses to AZD1222 COVID-19 vaccine (dated by TCRdb to the early 2020s). For the wider study: A total of about 230 trial participants underwent TCR sequencing, of whom around 200 received two doses of AZD1222 and around 26 received two doses of the MenACWY control vaccine. Trial participants were enrolled by age into 18-55, 56-69 and 70-plus year subgroups, with roughly 150, 30 and 60 TCR-sequenced participants respectively.

V loses 0 bases at its end and J loses 2 bases; junction bases beyond the gene matches: 8. Reading from cysteine to phenylalanine, the CDR3 counts 17 amino acids. Solely the CDR3 DNA is kept, with 51 bases framed from the first base. From the germline V gene (reference sequence), CDR1 is LNHDA and CDR2 is SQIVND. About this clone: Its antigen is still unknown. There are no base qualities to consult, and no much larger clone falls within one base.

Sample time point, as interpreted from the label and publication: about 28 days (+/-7) after the second vaccine dose. AZD1222 recipients with second doses at about 4 weeks or about 12 weeks were pooled, because spike-specific TCR depth and breadth did not differ between schedules. Samples from vaccinated people were obtained from the UK trials COV001 and COV002, which included a single-blind randomized controlled phase 2/3 trial of AZD1222 (ChAdOx1 nCoV-19) in healthy adults. For TCRbeta chain sequencing, PBMC samples were collected from trial participants at day 0 and at day 28 after the second dose. The CDR3 regions of human TCRbeta chains were analyzed by immunosequencing. The authors' analysis ran thus. TCRs in the repertoires were matched against a reference library of SARS-CoV-2-specific TCRs that had been generated with the MIRA antigen-specificity platform. Breadth meant the fraction of unique TCRs that were SARS-CoV-2-associated, whereas depth meant the fraction of total T cells that were SARS-CoV-2-associated. Using the MIRA data, each spike-specific TCR was assigned both to the spike region to which the TCR was reactive and to a CD4 or CD8 class. Log10-transformed breadth and depth values were compared by one-way ANOVA with Sidak's multiple comparisons tests. This immuneACCESS table, as held by TCRdb, lists in-frame sequences with V and J called but not all clones. Of the missing ones, under half trace to an unresolved V gene in checked studies; the others have no known cause. Clone size and the V and J calls come from that table; the DNA yielded D and trimming. This sample lists 98,000 or so clones; around 85% were detected once. The ten largest make up about 14% of the sample.

General findings and caveats noted by the study authors: Conclusions about previously exposed vaccinees are limited because only six or seven AZD1222 recipients were SARS-CoV-2 seropositive at baseline. A significant rise in spike-specific TCR breadth and depth was observed after two AZD1222 doses relative to day 0 and relative to MenACWY recipients. Nearly half of unique spike-specific TCRs reportedly recognized epitopes outside regions mutated in the B.1.351 and B.1.1.7 variants. The 56-69-year group was small, and its depth increase did not reach significance, likely because of low power. Most participants were white British and females outnumbered males, and the authors suggested that clonal diversity may have been underestimated. No day 14 peak-response samples were available, so repertoires were characterized only after the peak T cell response. Vaccine-associated CD4 TCRs spanned the whole spike protein, with dominant responses in regions 160-218 and 743-854.

This specimen was peripheral blood, taken 28 days after the second AZD1222 dose. The TCR was taken from an adult who received the AZD1222 COVID-19 vaccine. This receptor chain uses TRBV19 and TRBJ2-3, with 7 bases matching TRBD2. The DNA sequence is as follows: TGTGCCAGTAGTATAGATGTCCGAGCGGGGTCCACAGATACGCAGTATTTT. Its protein reads: CASSIDVRAGSTDTQYF.